These 14 T cell receptor beta chains originate from one sample sequenced in a study of blood T cell repertoires in COVID-19. Here immunoSEQ multiplex PCR was the method, and the copy in TCRdb shows in-frame clones only, minus some. The table lists 95,000 or so clones, 86% of them singletons, with about 1.2% in the top ten. Sequenced sample: peripheral blood. These receptors came from a man older than 75 with active or convalescent COVID-19.

The CDR3 DNA is TGTGCCAGCAGTTTAGAGGGTCAGCCCCAGCATTTT. Amino acid sequence: CASSLEGQPQHF. The chain links TRBV28 to TRBJ1-5; D remains unclear. Germline CDR1 MDHEN, CDR2 SYDVKM. There are 12 residues in the CDR3. V was shortened by 2 bases and J by 6 bases, with 5 bases between the two germline ends. The entire variable domain, with the rest obtained from reference TRBV28 and TRBJ1-5, is as follows: DVKVTQSSRYLVKRTGEKVFLECVQDMDHENMFWYRQDPGLGLRLIYFSYDVKMKEKGDIPEGYSVSREKKERFSLILESASTNQTSMYLCASSLEGQPQHFGDGTRLSIL.

This sequence joins TRBV15 and TRBJ2-3; D unclear. This CDR3 region has 13 residues. The V end was cut by 3 bases, the J end by 0 bases, with 4 bases between. Looked up from germline, CDR1 is LNHNV and CDR2 is YYDKDF (reference sequence). The CDR3 region is CATSRTSTDTQYF. CDR3 coding DNA: TGTGCCACCAGCAGGACTAGCACAGATACGCAGTATTTT.

This rearrangement joins TRBV7-9 to TRBJ1-4; TRBD1 matches at 9 bases. The germline gives CDR1 SEHNR, CDR2 FQNEAQ (reference sequence). The V gene end was trimmed by 7 bases and the J gene end by 3 bases; junction bases not matched to a gene: 15. There are 18 residues in the CDR3. For the CDR3, the DNA is TGTGCCAGCACCTCAATGAACAGGGGGCAACGGGCTAATGAAAAACTGTTTTTT. Its protein product is CASTSMNRGQRANEKLFF.

With respect to this clone: Other DNA sequences in this specimen translate into the identical CDR3. The V and J genes are TRBV9 and TRBJ2-1, with D tentatively TRBD2 (5 bases). CDR1 SGDLS and CDR2 YYNGEE come from the germline V gene. The CDR3 contains 14 residues. With 2 bases removed from V and 0 bases from J, the gap between germline ends came to 6 bases. CDR3 coding DNA: TGTGCCAGCAGCGTTGGGAGCTCCTACAATGAGCAGTTCTTC. Translating gives CASSVGSSYNEQFF.

The chain uses TRBV4-3 and TRBJ2-7; no firm D call. In germline, CDR1 is LGHNA, CDR2 YSLEER. The CDR3 loop spans 15 amino acids. Trimming removed 0 bases at V and 5 bases at J, with 14 bases between. This CDR3 reads CASSQDLDSTDEQYF. In nucleotides, the CDR3 is TGCGCCAGCAGCCAAGATCTCGATAGCACCGACGAGCAGTACTTC.

The V and J genes are TRBV7-9 and TRBJ2-3; 12 positions agree with TRBD2. The germline CDR1 and CDR2 sequences are SEHNR and FQNEAQ (reference sequence). This CDR3 has 16 residues. After removal of 5 bases from V and 2 bases from J, the junction contained 5 bases not matched to a gene. The CDR3 sequence: CASSTGLAGSTDTQYF. The CDR3 bases are TGTGCCAGCAGCACTGGACTAGCGGGATCCACAGATACGCAGTATTTT. Looking up the rest from reference TRBV7-9 and TRBJ2-3 gives the full variable domain: DTGVSQNPRHKITKRGQNVTFRCDPISEHNRLYWYRQTLGQGPEFLTYFQNEAQLEKSRLLSDRFSAERPKGSFSTLEIQRTEQGDSAMYLCASSTGLAGSTDTQYFGPGTRLTVL.

This chain joins TRBV6-2 or TRBV6-3 and TRBJ1-5; D remains unclear. This CDR3 region has 13 residues. The germline V gene encodes CDR1 MNHEY and CDR2 SVGEGT. V lost 7 bases and J lost 2, with 9 bases in between. CDR3 sequence: CASTPSGNQPQHF. The CDR3 DNA is TGTGCCAGCACCCCTTCAGGCAATCAGCCCCAGCATTTT.

This clone appeared a single time. The chain joins TRBV5-5 to TRBJ2-7; a possible D gene is TRBD1 (6 bases). Germline CDR1 is SGHKS and CDR2 is YYEKEE (reference sequence). CDR3 length equals 13 residues. The V end was cut by 4 bases, the J end by 5 bases, with 13 bases between. The CDR3 DNA reads as TGTGCCAGCAGCCGGGACATTCCAGACGAGCAGTACTTC. Translating gives CASSRDIPDEQYF.

The rearrangement joins TRBV6-4 to TRBJ1-6; TRBD1 matches 7 bases. Germline V gene sequence: CDR1 MRHNA, CDR2 SNTAGT. The CDR3 has 14 amino acids. V trimming: 6 bases; J trimming: 6 bases; junction bases outside the gene matches: 5. CDR3 nucleotide sequence: TGTGCCAGCAGACCACAGGGGAGTAATTCACCCCTCCACTTT. Translating it yields CASRPQGSNSPLHF.

This clone was seen a few times. The chain uses TRBV18 and TRBJ2-7, with 7 bases fitting TRBD2. This CDR3 is built from 17 residues. With V trimmed by 4 bases and J by 2 bases, 14 bases remained unmatched. Germline CDR1 is KGHSH and CDR2 is LQKENI. CDR3 coding DNA: TGTGCCAGCTCACGCAACCCCAGATCGGCGGGAGCCTACGAGCAGTACTTC. As protein: CASSRNPRSAGAYEQYF.

This clone was recorded only once. This sequence joins TRBV28 and TRBJ2-1, with 8 bases lining up with TRBD2. The germline V gene encodes CDR1 MDHEN and CDR2 SYDVKM. V shed 3 bases and J 7 bases; nucleotides not matched to a gene: 11. This CDR3 comprises 16 residues. The chain's CDR3 is CASSFIAGPTGNEQFF. The CDR3 DNA reads as TGTGCCAGCAGTTTCATAGCGGGACCCACCGGGAATGAGCAGTTCTTC. The full variable domain, in which reference TRBV28 and TRBJ2-1 provide the parts outside the CDR3, is DVKVTQSSRYLVKRTGEKVFLECVQDMDHENMFWYRQDPGLGLRLIYFSYDVKMKEKGDIPEGYSVSREKKERFSLILESASTNQTSMYLCASSFIAGPTGNEQFFGPGTRLTVL.

This clone was observed a few times. The chain links TRBV6-1 to TRBJ1-3; a weak D match, TRBD1 (6 bases). Germline V CDR1 and CDR2: MNHNS, SASEGT. The ends were cut back, 2 bases at V and 0 bases at J, with 11 bases in the middle. CDR3 size: 16 residues. The DNA for the CDR3 is TGTGCCAGCAGTGAACCGGGACAATTCTCTGGAAACACCATATATTTT. Encoded protein: CASSEPGQFSGNTIYF.

The chain is built from TRBV9 and TRBJ1-5; no clear D gene. Trimming cost V 0 bases and J 0 bases, with 7 bases left between them. The CDR3 loop spans 15 amino acids. Germline CDR1 SGDLS, CDR2 YYNGEE. The CDR3 reads CASSVGQYSNQPQHF. The CDR3 coding sequence is TGTGCCAGCAGCGTAGGACAATATAGCAATCAGCCCCAGCATTTT.

The chain uses TRBV19 and TRBJ1-5; D possibly corresponds to TRBD1 (5 bases). Germline CDR1 reads LNHDA; CDR2 reads SQIVND (reference sequence). Trimming shortened V by 6 bases and J by 9 bases, and 12 bases separated the two germline ends. The CDR3 runs 12 residues. The DNA of the CDR3 is TGTGCCAGTAGGCCCGCAAGGGGGCCCCAGCATTTT. Its protein product is CASRPARGPQHF.